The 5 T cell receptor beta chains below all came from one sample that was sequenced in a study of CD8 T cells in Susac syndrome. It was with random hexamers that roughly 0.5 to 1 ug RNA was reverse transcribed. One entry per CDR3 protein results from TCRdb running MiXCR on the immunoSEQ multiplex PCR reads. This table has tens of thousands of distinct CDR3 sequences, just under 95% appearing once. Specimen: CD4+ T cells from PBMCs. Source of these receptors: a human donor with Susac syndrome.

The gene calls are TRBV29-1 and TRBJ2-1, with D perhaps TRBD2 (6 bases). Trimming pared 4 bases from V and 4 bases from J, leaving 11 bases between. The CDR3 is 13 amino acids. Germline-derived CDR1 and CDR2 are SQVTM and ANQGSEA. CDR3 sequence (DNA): TGCAGCGTTGTTGGGGGGATGTACAATGAGCAGTTCTTC. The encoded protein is CSVVGGMYNEQFF.

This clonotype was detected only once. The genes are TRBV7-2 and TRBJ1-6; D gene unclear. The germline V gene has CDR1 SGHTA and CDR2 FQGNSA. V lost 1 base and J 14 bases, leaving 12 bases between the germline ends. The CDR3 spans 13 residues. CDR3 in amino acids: CASSLVPVNTLHF. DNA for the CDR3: TGTGCCAGCAGCTTAGTTCCTGTTAACACCCTCCACTTT.

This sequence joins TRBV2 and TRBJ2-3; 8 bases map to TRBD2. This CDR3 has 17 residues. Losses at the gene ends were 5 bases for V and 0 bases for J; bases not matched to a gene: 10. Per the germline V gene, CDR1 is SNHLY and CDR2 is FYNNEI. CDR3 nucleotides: TGTGCCAGCAGTCTAAAGACCCGGGGGGGGAGCACAGATACGCAGTATTTT. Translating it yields CASSLKTRGGSTDTQYF.

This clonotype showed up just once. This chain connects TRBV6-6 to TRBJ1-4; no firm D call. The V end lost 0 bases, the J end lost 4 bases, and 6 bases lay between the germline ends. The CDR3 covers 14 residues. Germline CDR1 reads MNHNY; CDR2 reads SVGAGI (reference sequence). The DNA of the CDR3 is TGTGCCAGCAGTTACTCACAGATTAATGAAAAACTGTTTTTT. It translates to CASSYSQINEKLFF.

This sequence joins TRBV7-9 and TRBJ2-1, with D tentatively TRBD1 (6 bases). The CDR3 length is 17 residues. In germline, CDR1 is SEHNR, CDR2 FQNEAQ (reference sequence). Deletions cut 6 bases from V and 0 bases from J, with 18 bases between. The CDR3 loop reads CASRTDRTLISYNEQFF. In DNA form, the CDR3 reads TGTGCCAGCAGGACCGACAGGACACTAATCTCCTACAATGAGCAGTTCTTC.